This T cell receptor (beta chain) originates from a study of shared clonotypes between healthy human individuals. V was cut by 6 bases and J by 5 bases, with 13 bases left in between. Germline CDR1 and CDR2: MDHEN and SYDVKM. This CDR3 contains 13 residues. This clone was detected ten times or more. TCRdb keeps only in-frame clones here, not all; method: immunoSEQ multiplex PCR. The sample yields 1 million to 1.2 million clones, roughly 80% seen once. Sequenced: memory CD4+ T cells from PBMCs. Indicated subset: CD45RA-negative fraction. The sequence derives from a man aged 18-30 years in good health. Some clones in this sample may be carry-over from other donors' samples. The gene calls are TRBV28 and TRBJ1-2, with a weak D call TRBD1 (6 bases). This chain's CDR3 is CASSGGARYGYTF. CDR3 DNA sequence: TGTGCCAGCAGCGGGGGGGCGCGGTATGGCTACACCTTC.